Listed below are T cell receptor beta chains from one sample, sequenced in a study of graft-versus-host responses after intestinal transplantation. Measured with immunoSEQ multiplex PCR; TCRdb has only the in-frame clones, and not every one. The sample carries about 51,000 clones, approximately 88% recorded once. These receptors' targets are unknown. Sequenced here: unstimulated CD4+ T cells sorted from spleen or lymph node cells, sampled before transplant. These receptors were obtained from a human donor who was the organ donor for an intestinal transplant. CDR3s include the opening cysteine and the closing phenylalanine or tryptophan. A D gene is named only where the DNA matches it firmly. Size is stated for part of the rows, as once, few or many counts, or as a class when the clone is expanded.

V	size	J	D	CDR3	DNA
TRBV7-2	.	TRBJ2-3	.	CASSLGLSTDTQYF	TGTGCCAGCAGCTTAGGTCTGAGCACAGATACGCAGTATTTT
TRBV2	.	TRBJ2-7	.	CASSVGGAREYF	TGTGCCAGCAGTGTGGGGGGGGCACGCGAGTACTTC
TRBV28	once	TRBJ1-2	TRBD1	CASKGQGYGYTF	TGTGCCAGCAAGGGACAGGGCTATGGCTACACCTTC
TRBV7-8	once	TRBJ2-7	TRBD1	CASSSFGTGGHEQYF	TGTGCCAGCAGCTCGTTCGGGACAGGGGGCCACGAGCAGTACTTC
TRBV9	.	TRBJ2-7	TRBD2	CASSASGLAGYYEQYF	TGTGCCAGTAGCGCATCGGGACTAGCGGGATATTACGAGCAGTACTTC
TRBV6-1	.	TRBJ2-2	.	CASSEGAWTGELFF	TGTGCCAGCAGTGAAGGCGCGTGGACCGGGGAGCTGTTTTTT
TRBV28	.	TRBJ2-7	.	CAIQPAGTSYEQYF	TGTGCTATCCAGCCGGCGGGGACCTCCTACGAGCAGTACTTC
TRBV18	.	TRBJ2-3	TRBD1	CASSPRQGASDTQYF	TGTGCCAGCTCACCGCGTCAGGGGGCCTCAGATACGCAGTATTTT
TRBV30	.	TRBJ1-1	TRBD1	CAWGDRGNTEAFF	TGTGCCTGGGGGGACAGGGGCAACACTGAAGCTTTCTTT
TRBV9	.	TRBJ2-1	.	CASSVTPQSHNEQFF	TGTGCCAGCAGCGTGACTCCTCAGTCCCACAATGAGCAGTTCTTC
TRBV7-2	.	TRBJ1-5	.	CASSLAHSGRNQPQHF	TGTGCCAGCAGCTTAGCGCACTCAGGGCGCAATCAGCCCCAGCATTTT
TRBV4-3	.	TRBJ1-2	.	CASSQGEANYGYTF	TGCGCCAGCAGCCAAGGCGAGGCTAACTATGGCTACACCTTC
TRBV6-5	.	TRBJ2-3	TRBD1	CASSYHRDRGTDTQYF	TGTGCCAGCAGTTACCACCGGGACAGGGGCACAGATACGCAGTATTTT
TRBV30	.	TRBJ2-1	TRBD1	CAWSLGTGTYNEQFF	TGTGCCTGGAGCCTTGGGACAGGGACTTACAATGAGCAGTTCTTC
TRBV30	.	TRBJ2-4	TRBD2	CAWSDIAGMAKNIQYF	TGTGCCTGGAGTGATATAGCGGGAATGGCCAAAAACATTCAGTACTTC
TRBV10-2	.	TRBJ2-2	.	CASKWGETNTGELFF	TGCGCCAGCAAGTGGGGGGAGACGAACACCGGGGAGCTGTTTTTT
TRBV19	few	TRBJ1-3	.	CASSIRGGSVSGNTIYF	TGTGCCAGTAGTATCCGGGGGGGCTCGGTCTCTGGAAACACCATATATTTT
TRBV19	.	TRBJ2-2	TRBD1	CASSYPGQGIGELFF	TGTGCCAGTAGTTACCCGGGACAGGGTATCGGGGAGCTGTTTTTT
TRBV20-1	.	TRBJ1-1	TRBD1	CSAGGQEAFF	TGCAGTGCTGGGGGACAGGAAGCTTTCTTT
TRBV6-5	.	TRBJ2-1	TRBD2	CASSLKAGRQFF	TGTGCCAGCAGTCTCAAAGCGGGACGGCAGTTCTTC
TRBV2	.	TRBJ2-3	TRBD2	CASSYAGTSGVTDTQYF	TGTGCCAGCAGTTACGCCGGGACTAGCGGCGTCACAGATACGCAGTATTTT
TRBV6-5	.	TRBJ2-7	TRBD1	CASRGFGTGGEQYF	TGTGCCAGCAGGGGATTCGGGACAGGGGGCGAGCAGTACTTC
TRBV11-2	once	TRBJ2-7	TRBD2	CASSLDPLFAGAYEQYF	TGTGCCAGCAGCTTAGACCCATTATTCGCGGGAGCCTACGAGCAGTACTTC
TRBV2	.	TRBJ2-2	TRBD2	CASLGREISGELFF	TGTGCCAGCTTAGGGCGGGAGATCTCCGGGGAGCTGTTTTTT
TRBV2	.	TRBJ2-1	TRBD2	CASKGGLGIDEQFF	TGTGCCAGCAAGGGGGGACTAGGCATTGATGAGCAGTTCTTC
TRBV7-8	.	TRBJ2-7	TRBD1	CASRNPGTATYEQYF	TGTGCCAGCAGAAACCCCGGGACAGCAACCTACGAGCAGTACTTC